This TCR beta chain stems from a study of graft-versus-host responses after intestinal transplantation (TCRdb year 2021). For context, the study as a whole: The transplants that recipients received were multivisceral, liver-intestinal, or isolated intestinal. Anti-thymocyte globulin induction was given to all recipients, followed by maintenance tacrolimus and steroids for two to three years. After intestinal transplantation, graft-versus-host and host-versus-graft alloreactive T cell clones in the graft, circulation and bone marrow were tracked using bulk TCR-beta CDR3 sequencing. To identify alloreactive clones, pre-transplant mixed lymphocyte reaction products were sequenced and compared with unstimulated pre-transplant donor and recipient T cells. A cohort of under 30 intestinal transplant recipients, including one retransplant, was enrolled, and a few patients lacking pretransplant specimens were excluded. A peak of at least 4% donor T cells among recipient peripheral blood mononuclear cells was the definition used for donor T cell macrochimerism. Rather than going through the commercial service, samples from three later patients were sequenced in-house on an Illumina MiSeq and processed with MiXCR. The full study reports these points: The conclusions were limited by the relatively low number and heterogeneity of the intestinal transplant patients. GvH clones were detected in recipient bone marrow, and some appeared earlier in ileal mucosa or blood, consistent with an intestinal mucosal origin. Early after transplant, declines in HvG clones were associated with peak levels of circulating GvH clones. In the allografts of patients with donor T cell macrochimerism, GvH to HvG T cell clonal ratios were high.

The library was produced with the immunoSEQ multiplex PCR assay. Adaptive Biotechnologies carried out high-throughput TCR-beta CDR3 sequencing of genomic DNA for most patients. Turning to the authors' computational methods: Adaptive's ImmunoSEQ software supplied the TCR sequencing data for 15 to 20 patients, while MiXCR and VDJtools were used to process a few other patients. CDR3 nucleotide sequences shared between donor and recipient were removed because their origin could not be assigned. To count as alloreactive, a clone needed at least 2-fold expansion over unstimulated cells and a minimum CFSE-low frequency of 0.002% (template counts) or 0.001% (read counts). Clones detected in sequenced pre-transplant spleen, lymph node, or MLR CFSE-low populations of the donor or recipient were defined as mappable. Cumulative frequency of alloreactive clones was calculated as a percentage of all sequences weighted by copy number. TCRdb stores this immuneACCESS table with in-frame sequences only. Part of the clones is absent; in the studies checked, under half of the shortfall reflects unresolved V genes, and no reason is known for the rest. That table is the source of V, J and clone size, and D and trimming were worked out from the DNA. The sample includes just over 14,000 clones, with around 94% observed a single time. Around 0.7% of the sample rests with the top ten.

As for this clone: Its antigen has not been determined. Base-call qualities are not available, and no considerably larger clone is one nucleotide away.

Blood samples were collected up to 4 times in the first month after transplant and then at least monthly when available. Trimmed from V: 0 bases; trimmed from J: 5 bases; junction bases lacking a gene match: 10. Measured from the cysteine to the phenylalanine, the CDR3 is 17 residues long. Solely the CDR3 DNA is kept, with 51 bases framed from the first base. The germline V gene provides CDR1 ENHRY and CDR2 SYGVKD. The chain employs TRBV10-3 and TRBJ2-1; TRBD2 agrees with 7 junctional bases. The sequence derives from a human patient who received an intestinal transplant, so some T cells may come from the graft donor. The sequencing here drew on PBMCs, taken 9 days after transplant. The CDR3 here reads CAISESTRGRANNEQFF. At the DNA level, the sequence is TGTGCCATCAGTGAGTCGACTCGGGGGAGGGCCAACAATGAGCAGTTCTTC.